This T cell receptor beta chain was sequenced in a study of shared clonotypes between healthy human individuals. In the case of this clone: Antigen unknown. Different DNA sequences within this sample yield the same CDR3.

The V segment lost 3 bases and the J segment 3 bases; nucleotides outside the gene matches: 2. The CDR3 is 14 residues long. The germline V gene has CDR1 LNHDA and CDR2 SQIVND (reference sequence). Produced via immunoSEQ multiplex PCR; TCRdb's table is partial and in-frame only. The data contain around 1.1 million clones, 78% of them singletons. Study-wide results and limits: Several donors shared approximately 5% of their naive CD4 clonotypes. Deeper or shallower sequencing was expected to change how clonotypes are shared among donors.

The sample was memory CD4+ T cells from PBMCs. Subset defined: CD45RA-negative fraction. The chain employs TRBV19 and TRBJ1-5; 7 bases match TRBD1. This TCR was recovered from a man aged 18 to 35 in good health. Some clones in this sample may be carry-over from other donors' samples. Here the CDR3 reads CASSMGQNNQPQHF. CDR3 sequence (DNA): TGTGCCAGTAGTATGGGACAGAACAATCAGCCCCAGCATTTT. Full variable domain (outside the CDR3, taken from reference TRBV19 and TRBJ1-5): DGGITQSPKYLFRKEGQNVTLSCEQNLNHDAMYWYRQDPGQGLRLIYYSQIVNDFQKGDIAEGYSVSREKKESFPLTVTSAQKNPTAFYLCASSMGQNNQPQHFGDGTRLSIL.